This T cell receptor (beta chain) stems from a study of T cell changes during pregnancy in multiple sclerosis. Method: immunoSEQ multiplex PCR; TCRdb's copy keeps in-frame clones and lacks some. The profile shows about 34,000 clones, around nine tenths of them singletons. The material was CD8+ T cells from peripheral blood mononuclear cells, obtained before pregnancy. This TCR was recovered from a female donor with multiple sclerosis, enrolled in a pregnancy study.

The CDR3 protein is CASSYTSGSIYNEQFF. CDR3 nucleotides: TGTGCCAGCAGCTACACTAGCGGGAGTATCTACAATGAGCAGTTCTTC. The genes are TRBV11-2 and TRBJ2-1, with TRBD2 matching over 11 bases. CDR1 SGHAT and CDR2 FQNNGV come from the germline V gene. The J segment lost 3 bases and the V segment lost 4 bases, leaving 5 bases of the junction unmatched. The CDR3 totals 16 residues. Variable domain in full (rest from reference TRBV11-2 and TRBJ2-1): EAGVAQSPRYKIIEKRQSVAFWCNPISGHATLYWYQQILGQGPKLLIQFQNNGVVDDSQLPKDRFSAERLKGVDSTLKIQPAKLEDSAVYLCASSYTSGSIYNEQFFGPGTRLTVL.